This is a list of T cell receptor beta chains from one sample in a study of shared clonotypes between healthy human individuals. Measured with immunoSEQ multiplex PCR; TCRdb has only the in-frame clones, and not every one. The sample has roughly 2 million clones; almost 96% are singletons. Sequencing input: naive CD4+ T cells sorted from blood. These TCRs come from a man in his late teens or twenties in good health. Each CDR3 is given with its conserved first and last residue. The D gene is left open where the match is weak. Only some rows state a clone size, as once, few, many or a class for expanded clones.

v_call: TRBV5-1
clone_size: -
d_call: -
j_call: TRBJ1-4
cdr3_aa: CASSLSGGSTNEKLFF
cdr3_nt: TGCGCCAGCAGCTTGAGTGGGGGTTCGACTAATGAAAAACTGTTTTTT

v_call: TRBV6-1
clone_size: -
d_call: -
j_call: TRBJ1-3
cdr3_aa: CASSGDIGPGNTIYF
cdr3_nt: TGTGCCAGCAGTGGCGACATAGGCCCTGGAAACACCATATATTTT

v_call: TRBV10-2
clone_size: -
d_call: TRBD1
j_call: TRBJ1-3
cdr3_aa: CASSDGQGRRNTIYF
cdr3_nt: TGCGCCAGCAGTGACGGACAGGGTCGTAGAAACACCATATATTTT

v_call: TRBV9
clone_size: -
d_call: -
j_call: TRBJ2-2
cdr3_aa: CASSVGLDQYTGELFF
cdr3_nt: TGTGCCAGCAGCGTAGGACTGGACCAGTACACCGGGGAGCTGTTTTTT

v_call: TRBV5-6
clone_size: -
d_call: TRBD1
j_call: TRBJ2-5
cdr3_aa: CASNSRTGPGETQYF
cdr3_nt: TGTGCCAGCAACTCCAGGACAGGGCCTGGAGAGACCCAGTACTTC

v_call: TRBV9
clone_size: -
d_call: -
j_call: TRBJ2-7
cdr3_aa: CASSVGGVEYEQYF
cdr3_nt: TGTGCCAGCAGCGTTGGCGGAGTTGAATACGAGCAGTACTTC

v_call: TRBV6-1
clone_size: -
d_call: TRBD2
j_call: TRBJ2-1
cdr3_aa: CASGASGRRNEQFF
cdr3_nt: TGTGCCAGCGGTGCTAGCGGGAGGAGGAATGAGCAGTTCTTC

v_call: TRBV5-1
clone_size: few
d_call: -
j_call: TRBJ1-2
cdr3_aa: CASSLWGNYGYTF
cdr3_nt: TGCGCCAGCAGCTTGTGGGGAAACTATGGCTACACCTTC

v_call: TRBV9
clone_size: -
d_call: -
j_call: TRBJ2-2
cdr3_aa: CASSPSATNTGELFF
cdr3_nt: TGTGCCAGCAGCCCTAGCGCTACGAACACCGGGGAGCTGTTTTTT

v_call: TRBV11-2
clone_size: -
d_call: -
j_call: TRBJ2-7
cdr3_aa: CASSPITTQRYHSYEQYF
cdr3_nt: TGTGCCAGCAGCCCCATTACAACACAGCGGTACCACTCCTACGAGCAGTACTTC

v_call: TRBV28
clone_size: once
d_call: -
j_call: TRBJ1-1
cdr3_aa: CASTRGIGEAFF
cdr3_nt: TGTGCCAGCACCCGAGGGATTGGTGAAGCTTTCTTT

v_call: TRBV18
clone_size: -
d_call: -
j_call: TRBJ1-1
cdr3_aa: CASSPRQDHGAFF
cdr3_nt: TGTGCCAGCTCACCACGACAGGATCACGGAGCTTTCTTT

v_call: TRBV14
clone_size: -
d_call: -
j_call: TRBJ2-2
cdr3_aa: CASSQDLSGELFF
cdr3_nt: TGTGCCAGCAGCCAAGACTTGAGCGGGGAGCTGTTTTTT

v_call: TRBV6-1
clone_size: -
d_call: -
j_call: TRBJ2-5
cdr3_aa: CASSLGGGTQYF
cdr3_nt: TGTGCCAGCAGTTTAGGAGGAGGGACCCAGTACTTC

v_call: TRBV7-6
clone_size: -
d_call: TRBD2
j_call: TRBJ2-1
cdr3_aa: CASSTWREGRNNEQFF
cdr3_nt: TGTGCCAGCAGCACCTGGCGGGAGGGCCGGAACAATGAGCAGTTCTTC

v_call: TRBV2
clone_size: -
d_call: -
j_call: TRBJ1-1
cdr3_aa: CASSVDLNTEAFF
cdr3_nt: TGTGCCAGCAGTGTAGACTTGAACACTGAAGCTTTCTTT

v_call: TRBV7-2
clone_size: once
d_call: TRBD1
j_call: TRBJ1-2
cdr3_aa: CASSPRQGASGYTF
cdr3_nt: TGTGCCAGCAGCCCCCGACAGGGGGCCAGCGGCTACACCTTC

v_call: TRBV7-2
clone_size: -
d_call: -
j_call: TRBJ2-5
cdr3_aa: CASSLEGKETQYF
cdr3_nt: TGTGCCAGCAGCTTAGAAGGGAAAGAGACCCAGTACTTC

v_call: TRBV6-5
clone_size: once
d_call: TRBD2
j_call: TRBJ2-3
cdr3_aa: CASSYSAGVDTQYF
cdr3_nt: TGTGCCAGCAGTTACTCGGCGGGAGTAGATACGCAGTATTTT

v_call: TRBV27
clone_size: -
d_call: TRBD1
j_call: TRBJ1-2
cdr3_aa: CASSLRQGADGYTF
cdr3_nt: TGTGCCAGCAGCCTACGACAGGGGGCGGATGGCTACACCTTC

v_call: TRBV29-1
clone_size: -
d_call: -
j_call: TRBJ1-1
cdr3_aa: CSVGQANTEAFF
cdr3_nt: TGCAGCGTTGGACAGGCGAACACTGAAGCTTTCTTT

v_call: TRBV30
clone_size: -
d_call: -
j_call: TRBJ2-2
cdr3_aa: CAWSVKAQNTGELFF
cdr3_nt: TGTGCTTGGAGTGTGAAAGCTCAGAACACCGGGGAGCTGTTTTTT

v_call: TRBV7-3
clone_size: -
d_call: TRBD2
j_call: TRBJ2-1
cdr3_aa: CASSLYYGRNEQFF
cdr3_nt: TGTGCCAGCAGCTTATACTACGGGAGGAATGAGCAGTTCTTC

v_call: TRBV4-1
clone_size: -
d_call: -
j_call: TRBJ1-1
cdr3_aa: CASSHTREGTEAFF
cdr3_nt: TGCGCCAGCAGCCACACCAGGGAGGGGACTGAAGCTTTCTTT

v_call: TRBV15
clone_size: -
d_call: -
j_call: TRBJ1-3
cdr3_aa: CATQGLTAGNTIYF
cdr3_nt: TGTGCCACGCAGGGCCTGACCGCTGGAAACACCATATATTTT

v_call: TRBV5-1
clone_size: -
d_call: TRBD2
j_call: TRBJ2-5
cdr3_aa: CASSPGLAGVGETQYF
cdr3_nt: TGCGCCAGCAGCCCGGGACTAGCGGGAGTGGGAGAGACCCAGTACTTC

v_call: TRBV18
clone_size: once
d_call: TRBD2
j_call: TRBJ2-7
cdr3_aa: CASSLSGNIYEQYF
cdr3_nt: TGTGCCAGCTCACTCAGCGGGAACATCTACGAGCAGTACTTC

v_call: TRBV5-1
clone_size: -
d_call: -
j_call: TRBJ2-1
cdr3_aa: CASSLGGGKGVDNEQFF
cdr3_nt: TGCGCCAGCAGCTTGGGAGGCGGGAAGGGCGTTGACAATGAGCAGTTCTTC

v_call: TRBV2
clone_size: once
d_call: TRBD2
j_call: TRBJ2-1
cdr3_aa: CASSGSGSSYNEQFF
cdr3_nt: TGTGCCAGCAGTGGGAGCGGGAGCTCCTACAATGAGCAGTTCTTC

v_call: TRBV13
clone_size: -
d_call: TRBD2
j_call: TRBJ2-7
cdr3_aa: CASSKDGGENPREQYF
cdr3_nt: TGTGCCAGCTCCAAAGACGGGGGGGAGAACCCTCGCGAGCAGTACTTC

v_call: TRBV11-3
clone_size: -
d_call: -
j_call: TRBJ2-1
cdr3_aa: CASSLVRGNEQFF
cdr3_nt: TGTGCCAGCAGCTTAGTGAGGGGTAATGAGCAGTTCTTC

v_call: TRBV18
clone_size: -
d_call: TRBD1
j_call: TRBJ1-2
cdr3_aa: CASSSSGTAYGYTF
cdr3_nt: TGTGCCAGCTCATCCTCCGGGACAGCCTATGGCTACACCTTC

v_call: TRBV5-1
clone_size: -
d_call: -
j_call: TRBJ1-3
cdr3_aa: CASSFLDLSSGNTIYF
cdr3_nt: TGCGCCAGCAGCTTCCTTGATCTGAGCTCTGGAAACACCATATATTTT

v_call: TRBV7-9
clone_size: -
d_call: TRBD1
j_call: TRBJ1-2
cdr3_aa: CASSRDSHYGYTF
cdr3_nt: TGTGCCAGCAGCCGGGACAGCCACTATGGCTACACCTTC

v_call: TRBV11-2
clone_size: -
d_call: -
j_call: TRBJ2-7
cdr3_aa: CASSFGSGAYEQYF
cdr3_nt: TGTGCCAGCAGCTTCGGTTCAGGAGCCTACGAGCAGTACTTC

v_call: TRBV5-1
clone_size: once
d_call: -
j_call: TRBJ1-4
cdr3_aa: CASSLDGRDNEKLFF
cdr3_nt: TGCGCCAGCAGCTTGGATGGGAGGGATAATGAAAAACTGTTTTTT

v_call: TRBV5-8
clone_size: -
d_call: TRBD2
j_call: TRBJ2-2
cdr3_aa: CASSLKLAGATGELFF
cdr3_nt: TGTGCCAGCAGCTTAAAACTAGCGGGAGCGACCGGGGAGCTGTTTTTT

v_call: TRBV5-6
clone_size: -
d_call: -
j_call: TRBJ1-2
cdr3_aa: CASSLSGGSFGYTF
cdr3_nt: TGTGCCAGCAGCTTGTCGGGGGGATCGTTTGGCTACACCTTC

v_call: TRBV5-6
clone_size: -
d_call: -
j_call: TRBJ2-3
cdr3_aa: CASSLAATGRPLF
cdr3_nt: TGTGCCAGCAGCTTGGCCGCGACAGGGAGGCCACTTTTT

v_call: TRBV5-1
clone_size: -
d_call: -
j_call: TRBJ2-2
cdr3_aa: CASSFESLNTGELFF
cdr3_nt: TGCGCCAGCAGTTTCGAGAGCTTGAACACCGGGGAGCTGTTTTTT

v_call: TRBV28
clone_size: -
d_call: TRBD2
j_call: TRBJ2-7
cdr3_aa: CASSPGTSGGYYEQYF
cdr3_nt: TGTGCCAGCAGCCCCGGGACTAGCGGGGGGTACTACGAGCAGTACTTC

v_call: TRBV6-5
clone_size: -
d_call: TRBD2
j_call: TRBJ2-7
cdr3_aa: CASSYSVSGAYEQYF
cdr3_nt: TGTGCCAGCAGTTACTCGGTTAGCGGGGCCTACGAGCAGTACTTC

v_call: TRBV5-1
clone_size: -
d_call: -
j_call: TRBJ1-2
cdr3_aa: CASSLAGELYGYTF
cdr3_nt: TGCGCCAGCAGCTTGGCAGGGGAACTCTATGGCTACACCTTC

v_call: TRBV5-1
clone_size: -
d_call: -
j_call: TRBJ2-7
cdr3_aa: CASSLAVERVNLPSSYEQYF
cdr3_nt: TGCGCCAGCAGCTTGGCCGTTGAGCGGGTAAACCTTCCGAGCTCCTACGAGCAGTACTTC

v_call: TRBV15
clone_size: -
d_call: -
j_call: TRBJ2-3
cdr3_aa: CATRRERLAADTQYF
cdr3_nt: TGTGCCACCAGAAGAGAAAGGCTAGCAGCCGATACGCAGTATTTT

v_call: TRBV18
clone_size: -
d_call: -
j_call: TRBJ2-2
cdr3_aa: CASSPGAQTGELFF
cdr3_nt: TGTGCCAGCTCACCGGGGGCCCAGACCGGGGAGCTGTTTTTT

v_call: TRBV2
clone_size: -
d_call: -
j_call: TRBJ1-5
cdr3_aa: CASSDGGGQPQHF
cdr3_nt: TGTGCCAGCAGTGACGGGGGGGGACAGCCCCAGCATTTT

v_call: TRBV6-5
clone_size: once
d_call: TRBD1
j_call: TRBJ1-6
cdr3_aa: CASSYWRDSNSPLHF
cdr3_nt: TGTGCCAGCAGTTACTGGCGGGACAGTAATTCACCCCTCCACTTT

v_call: TRBV2
clone_size: -
d_call: -
j_call: TRBJ2-7
cdr3_aa: CASSEAPQDYEQYF
cdr3_nt: TGTGCCAGCAGTGAAGCTCCACAAGACTACGAGCAGTACTTC

v_call: TRBV7-9
clone_size: -
d_call: TRBD1
j_call: TRBJ1-2
cdr3_aa: CASSLLSGQGAQGYTF
cdr3_nt: TGTGCCAGCAGCCTGCTCTCGGGGCAGGGGGCGCAAGGCTACACCTTC

v_call: TRBV27
clone_size: -
d_call: -
j_call: TRBJ2-7
cdr3_aa: CASSFLTPYEQYF
cdr3_nt: TGTGCCAGCAGTTTTCTCACCCCCTACGAGCAGTACTTC

v_call: TRBV6-5
clone_size: -
d_call: -
j_call: TRBJ1-2
cdr3_aa: CASSSGEVNYGYTF
cdr3_nt: TGTGCCAGCAGTTCAGGGGAAGTTAACTATGGCTACACCTTC

v_call: TRBV7-3
clone_size: -
d_call: TRBD1
j_call: TRBJ2-1
cdr3_aa: CASSSGQATSYNEQFF
cdr3_nt: TGTGCCAGCAGCTCCGGACAGGCCACCTCCTACAATGAGCAGTTCTTC

v_call: TRBV5-8
clone_size: -
d_call: -
j_call: TRBJ2-7
cdr3_aa: CASSPDGGSRFRGEQYF
cdr3_nt: TGTGCCAGCAGCCCGGATGGCGGGTCAAGGTTCCGTGGAGAGCAGTACTTC

v_call: TRBV27
clone_size: few
d_call: -
j_call: TRBJ2-1
cdr3_aa: CASSLRGDNEQFF
cdr3_nt: TGTGCCAGCAGTTTAAGAGGGGACAATGAGCAGTTCTTC